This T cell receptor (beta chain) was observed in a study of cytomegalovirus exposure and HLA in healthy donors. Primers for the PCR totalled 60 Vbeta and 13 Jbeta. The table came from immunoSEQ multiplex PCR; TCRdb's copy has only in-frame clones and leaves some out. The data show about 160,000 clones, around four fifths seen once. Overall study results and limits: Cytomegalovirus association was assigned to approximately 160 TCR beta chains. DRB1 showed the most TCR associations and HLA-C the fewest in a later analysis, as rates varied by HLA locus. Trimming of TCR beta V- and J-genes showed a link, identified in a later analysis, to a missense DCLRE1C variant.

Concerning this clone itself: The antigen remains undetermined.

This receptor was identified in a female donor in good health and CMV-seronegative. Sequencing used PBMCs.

The CDR3 coding sequence is TGTGCCAGCAGCGTAGCGGGTGCTTCTTACAATGAGCAGTTCTTC. Amino acid sequence: CASSVAGASYNEQFF. The chain carries TRBV9 and TRBJ2-1; D ambiguous. The CDR3 consists of 15 residues. The V end was cut by 0 bases, the J end by 4 bases, with 11 bases between. Germline V lookup: CDR1 SGDLS, CDR2 YYNGEE.